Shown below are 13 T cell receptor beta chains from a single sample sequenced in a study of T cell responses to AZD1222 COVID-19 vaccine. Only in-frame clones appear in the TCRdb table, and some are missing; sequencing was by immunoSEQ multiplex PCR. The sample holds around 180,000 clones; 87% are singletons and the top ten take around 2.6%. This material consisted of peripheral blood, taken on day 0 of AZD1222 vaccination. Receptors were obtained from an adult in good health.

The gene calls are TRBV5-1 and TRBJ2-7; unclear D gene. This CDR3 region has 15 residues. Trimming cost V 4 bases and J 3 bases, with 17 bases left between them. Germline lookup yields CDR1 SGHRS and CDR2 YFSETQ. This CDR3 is CASSPTHLRSYEQYF. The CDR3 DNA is TGCGCCAGCAGCCCCACACACCTTAGGAGCTACGAGCAGTACTTC.

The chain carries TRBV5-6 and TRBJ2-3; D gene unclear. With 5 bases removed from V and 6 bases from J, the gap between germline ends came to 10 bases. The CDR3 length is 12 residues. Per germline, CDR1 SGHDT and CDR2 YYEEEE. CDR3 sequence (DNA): TGTGCCAGCAGAAGCTTGGCCGATACGCAGTATTTT. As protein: CASRSLADTQYF.

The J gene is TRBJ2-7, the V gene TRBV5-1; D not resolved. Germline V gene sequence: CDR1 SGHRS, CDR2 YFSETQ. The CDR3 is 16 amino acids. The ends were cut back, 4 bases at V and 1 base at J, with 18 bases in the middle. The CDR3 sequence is CASSPEPSLGSYEQYF. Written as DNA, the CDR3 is TGCGCCAGCAGCCCGGAGCCTAGTTTAGGATCCTACGAGCAGTACTTC.

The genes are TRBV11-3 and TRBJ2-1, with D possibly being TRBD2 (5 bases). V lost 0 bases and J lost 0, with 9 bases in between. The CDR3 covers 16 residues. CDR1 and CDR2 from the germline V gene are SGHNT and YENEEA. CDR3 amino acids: CASSLDSSSSYNEQFF. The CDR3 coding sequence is TGTGCCAGCAGCTTAGATTCTAGCAGCTCCTACAATGAGCAGTTCTTC. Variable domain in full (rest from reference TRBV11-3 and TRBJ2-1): EAGVVQSPRYKIIEKKQPVAFWCNPISGHNTLYWYLQNLGQGPELLIRYENEEAVDDSQLPKDRFSAERLKGVDSTLKIQPAELGDSAVYLCASSLDSSSSYNEQFFGPGTRLTVL.

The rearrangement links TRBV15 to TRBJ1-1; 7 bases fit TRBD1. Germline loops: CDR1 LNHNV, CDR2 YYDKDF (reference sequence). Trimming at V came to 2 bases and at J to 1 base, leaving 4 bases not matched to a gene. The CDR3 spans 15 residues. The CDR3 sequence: CATSRLDRSNTEAFF. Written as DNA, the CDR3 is TGTGCCACCAGCAGATTGGACAGGTCGAACACTGAAGCTTTCTTT.

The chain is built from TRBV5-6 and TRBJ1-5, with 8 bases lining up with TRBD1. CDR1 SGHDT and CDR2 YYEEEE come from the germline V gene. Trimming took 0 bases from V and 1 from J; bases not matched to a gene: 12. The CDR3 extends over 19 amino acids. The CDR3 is CASSLGGAHRGSSNQPQHF. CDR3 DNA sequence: TGTGCCAGCAGCTTGGGAGGGGCCCACAGGGGGTCAAGCAATCAGCCCCAGCATTTT.

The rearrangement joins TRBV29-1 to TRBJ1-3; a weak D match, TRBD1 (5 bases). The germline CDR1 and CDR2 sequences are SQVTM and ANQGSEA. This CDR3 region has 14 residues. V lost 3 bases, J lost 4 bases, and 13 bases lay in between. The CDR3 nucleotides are TGCAGCGTTGATGCTACAGGAACCGGAAACACCATATATTTT. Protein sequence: CSVDATGTGNTIYF.

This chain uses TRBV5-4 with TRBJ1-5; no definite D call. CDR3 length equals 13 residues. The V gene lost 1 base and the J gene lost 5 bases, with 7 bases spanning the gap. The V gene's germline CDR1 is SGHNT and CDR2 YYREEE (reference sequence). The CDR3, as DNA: TGTGCCAGCAGCTTGTTCGGGGATCAGCCCCAGCATTTT. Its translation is CASSLFGDQPQHF. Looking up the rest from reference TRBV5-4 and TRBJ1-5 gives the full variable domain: ETGVTQSPTHLIKTRGQQVTLRCSSQSGHNTVSWYQQALGQGPQFIFQYYREEENGRGNFPPRFSGLQFPNYSSELNVNALELDDSALYLCASSLFGDQPQHFGDGTRLSIL.

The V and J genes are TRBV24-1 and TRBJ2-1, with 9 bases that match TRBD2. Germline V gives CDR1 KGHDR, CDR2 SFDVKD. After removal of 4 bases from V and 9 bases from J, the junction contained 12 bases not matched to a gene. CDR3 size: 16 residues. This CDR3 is CATSDPLAGAVSEQFF. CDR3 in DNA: TGTGCCACCAGTGACCCGTTAGCGGGAGCGGTTAGTGAGCAGTTCTTC.

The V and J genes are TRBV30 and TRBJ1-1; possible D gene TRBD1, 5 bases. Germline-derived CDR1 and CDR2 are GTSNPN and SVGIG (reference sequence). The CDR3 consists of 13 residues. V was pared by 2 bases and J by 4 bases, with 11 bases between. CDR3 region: CAWSRDGGTEAFF. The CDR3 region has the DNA TGTGCCTGGAGTAGGGACGGGGGCACTGAAGCTTTCTTT.

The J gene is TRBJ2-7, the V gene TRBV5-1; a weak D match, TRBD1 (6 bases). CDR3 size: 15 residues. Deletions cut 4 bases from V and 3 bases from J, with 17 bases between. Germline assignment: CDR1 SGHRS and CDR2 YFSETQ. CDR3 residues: CASSLTRTDYYEQYF. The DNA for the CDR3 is TGCGCCAGCAGCCTTACAAGGACAGATTACTACGAGCAGTACTTC.

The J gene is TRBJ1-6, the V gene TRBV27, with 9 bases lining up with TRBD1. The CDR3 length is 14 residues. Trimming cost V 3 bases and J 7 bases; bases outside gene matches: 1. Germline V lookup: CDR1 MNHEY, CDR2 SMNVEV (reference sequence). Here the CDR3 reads CASSFGTGNSPLHF. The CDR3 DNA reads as TGTGCCAGCAGTTTTGGGACAGGGAATTCACCCCTCCACTTT.

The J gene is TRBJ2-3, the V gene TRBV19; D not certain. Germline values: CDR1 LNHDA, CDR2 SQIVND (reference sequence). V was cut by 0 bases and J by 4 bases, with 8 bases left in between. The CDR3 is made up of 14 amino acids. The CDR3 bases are TGTGCCAGTAGTATAGATACGACGTCAGATACGCAGTATTTT. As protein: CASSIDTTSDTQYF.